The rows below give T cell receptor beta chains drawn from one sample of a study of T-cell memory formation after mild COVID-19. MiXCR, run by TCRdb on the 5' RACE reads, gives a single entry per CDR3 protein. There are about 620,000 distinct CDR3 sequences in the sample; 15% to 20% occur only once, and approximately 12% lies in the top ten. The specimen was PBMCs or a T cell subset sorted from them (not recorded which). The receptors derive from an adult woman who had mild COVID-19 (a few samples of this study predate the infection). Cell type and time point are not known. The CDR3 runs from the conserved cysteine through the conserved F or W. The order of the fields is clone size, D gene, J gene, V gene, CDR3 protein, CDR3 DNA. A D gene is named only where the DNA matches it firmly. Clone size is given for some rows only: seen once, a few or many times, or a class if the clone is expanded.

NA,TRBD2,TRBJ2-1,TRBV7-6,CASSQPPGLAGGPDEQFF,TGTGCCAGCAGCCAACCCCCCGGTTTAGCGGGAGGGCCCGATGAGCAGTTCTTC
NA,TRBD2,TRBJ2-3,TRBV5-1,CASSLGLAGARADTQYF,TGCGCCAGCAGCTTGGGGCTAGCGGGAGCGAGGGCAGATACGCAGTATTTT
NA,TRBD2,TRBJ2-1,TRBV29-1,CSVEGYERGAGEQFF,TGCAGCGTTGAAGGTTACGAGCGGGGGGCCGGTGAGCAGTTCTTC
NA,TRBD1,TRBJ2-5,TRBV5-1,CASSVTGSETQYF,TGCGCCAGCAGCGTGACAGGGTCGGAGACCCAGTACTTC
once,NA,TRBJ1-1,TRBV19,CASTPRLAGRITEAFF,TGTGCCAGTACCCCTCGGTTAGCGGGGAGGATAACTGAAGCTTTCTTT
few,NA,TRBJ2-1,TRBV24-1,CATRDGTSYNEQFF,TGTGCCACCAGAGACGGGACCTCCTACAATGAGCAGTTCTTC
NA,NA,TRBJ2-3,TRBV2,CASTPKARLAGADTQYF,TGTGCCAGCACTCCCAAAGCACGCCTCGCCGGGGCAGATACGCAGTATTTT
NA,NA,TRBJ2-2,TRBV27,CASSPLKDTGELFF,TGTGCCAGCAGTCCGCTAAAAGACACCGGGGAGCTGTTTTTT
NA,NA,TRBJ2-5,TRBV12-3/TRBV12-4,CASSLLGLGGTQYF,TGTGCCAGCAGTTTACTCGGGTTGGGAGGGACCCAGTACTTC
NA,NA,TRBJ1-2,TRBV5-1,CASSHGTTLGYGYTF,TGCGCCAGCAGCCATGGGACAACCTTGGGCTATGGCTACACCTTC
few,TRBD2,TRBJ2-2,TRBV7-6,CASSYSGGALTGELFF,TGTGCCAGCAGCTACAGCGGGGGGGCCTTGACCGGGGAGCTGTTTTTT
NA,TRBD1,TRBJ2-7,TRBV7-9,CASSYWPGTGIDEQYF,TGTGCCAGCAGCTATTGGCCGGGGACAGGGATAGACGAGCAGTACTTC
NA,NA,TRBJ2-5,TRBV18,CASSPYSGETQYF,TGTGCCAGCTCACCATACTCGGGAGAGACCCAGTACTTC
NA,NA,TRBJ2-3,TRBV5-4,CASSSPSLNPDTQYF,TGTGCCAGCAGCTCGCCCTCACTCAACCCAGATACGCAGTATTTT
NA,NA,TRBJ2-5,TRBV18,CASERGRGETQYF,TGTGCCAGCGAACGGGGGAGAGGAGAGACCCAGTACTTC
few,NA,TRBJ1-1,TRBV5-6,CASSLNVGGTEAFF,TGTGCCAGCAGCCTCAACGTGGGGGGCACTGAAGCTTTCTTT
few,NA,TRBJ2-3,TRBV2,CASSDFGSTDTQYF,TGTGCCAGCAGTGATTTTGGGAGCACAGATACGCAGTATTTT
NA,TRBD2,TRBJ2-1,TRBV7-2,CASSSWTSGRRRNEQFF,TGTGCCAGCAGCTCATGGACTAGCGGGAGAAGGCGCAATGAGCAGTTCTTC
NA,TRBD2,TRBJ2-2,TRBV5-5,CASSPDVTSGGAGELFF,TGTGCCAGCAGCCCAGATGTAACTAGCGGGGGGGCCGGGGAGCTGTTTTTT
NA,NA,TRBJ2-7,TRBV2,CASSVTGGGEQYF,TGTGCCAGCAGTGTCACGGGCGGAGGCGAGCAGTACTTC
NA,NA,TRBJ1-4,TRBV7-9,CASRPPTSNEKLFF,TGTGCCAGCAGGCCACCGACTTCTAATGAAAAACTGTTTTTT
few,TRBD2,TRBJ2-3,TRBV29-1,CSPSGRTSTDTQYF,TGCAGCCCCAGCGGGAGGACGAGCACAGATACGCAGTATTTT
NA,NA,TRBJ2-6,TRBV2,CASRVDRGLSGANVLTF,TGTGCCAGCAGGGTAGACCGGGGCCTCTCTGGGGCCAACGTCCTGACTTTC
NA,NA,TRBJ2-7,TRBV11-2,CASSSRRNSYEQYF,TGTGCCAGCAGCAGCCGAAGGAACTCCTACGAGCAGTACTTC
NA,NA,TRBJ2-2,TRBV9,CASSNDRNRELFF,TGTGCCAGCAGCAACGACAGAAACCGGGAGCTGTTTTTT
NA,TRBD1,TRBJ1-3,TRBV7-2,CASSSLVRDRTPISGNTIYF,TGTGCCAGCAGCAGCTTAGTTCGGGACAGGACACCGATCTCTGGAAACACCATATATTTT
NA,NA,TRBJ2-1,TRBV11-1,CASSSRESSEQFF,TGTGCCAGCAGCTCCAGGGAAAGTAGTGAGCAGTTCTTC
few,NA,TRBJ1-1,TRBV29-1,CSVKPPGVGTEAFF,TGCAGCGTCAAGCCTCCAGGGGTGGGCACTGAAGCTTTCTTT
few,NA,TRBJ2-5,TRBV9,CASSASTAEETQYF,TGTGCCAGCAGCGCTAGCACGGCGGAAGAGACCCAGTACTTC
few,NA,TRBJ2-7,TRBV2,CASSPEPYEQYF,TGTGCCAGCAGTCCAGAGCCCTACGAGCAGTACTTC
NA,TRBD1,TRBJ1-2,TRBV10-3,CAISVSPGQGGYGYTF,TGTGCCATCAGTGTTTCTCCGGGACAGGGGGGCTATGGCTACACCTTC
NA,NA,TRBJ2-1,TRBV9,CASSVGQGIFSYNEQFF,TGTGCCAGCAGCGTAGGGCAGGGGATCTTCTCCTACAATGAGCAGTTCTTC
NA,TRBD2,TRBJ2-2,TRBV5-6,CASSLVTSRDTGELFF,TGTGCCAGCAGCTTGGTGACTAGCAGGGACACCGGGGAGCTGTTTTTT
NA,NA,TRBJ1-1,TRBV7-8,CASSFLQGSQEAFF,TGTGCCAGCAGCTTCTTACAGGGATCACAGGAAGCTTTCTTT
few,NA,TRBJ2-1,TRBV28,CASSLSPLLNEQFF,TGTGCCAGCAGTTTATCCCCTTTATTAAATGAGCAGTTCTTC
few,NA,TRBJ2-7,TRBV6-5,CASSWDSREQYF,TGTGCCAGCAGTTGGGACTCCCGCGAGCAGTACTTC
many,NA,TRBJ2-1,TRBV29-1,CSAGDYNEQFF,TGCAGCGCCGGGGACTACAATGAGCAGTTCTTC
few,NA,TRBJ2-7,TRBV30,CAWSSQGGEQYF,TGTGCCTGGAGTTCGCAGGGTGGCGAGCAGTACTTC
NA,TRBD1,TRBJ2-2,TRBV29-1,CSVAGTVSSGELFF,TGCAGCGTTGCCGGGACAGTTAGTTCCGGGGAGCTGTTTTTT
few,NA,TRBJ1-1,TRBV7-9,CASSGTIMNTEAFF,TGTGCCAGCAGCGGAACGATCATGAACACTGAAGCTTTCTTT
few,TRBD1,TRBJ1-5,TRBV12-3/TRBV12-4,CASRLGGQGRQPQHF,TGTGCCAGCAGGTTGGGGGGACAGGGAAGACAGCCCCAGCATTTT
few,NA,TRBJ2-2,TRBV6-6,CASISTGELFF,TGTGCCAGCATTTCCACCGGGGAGCTGTTTTTT